The 8 T cell receptor beta chains in this list originate from one sample, sequenced in a study of blood T cell repertoires in COVID-19. Data came from immunoSEQ multiplex PCR; TCRdb stores just in-frame clones and leaves some out. The table lists 200,000 or so clones, about 88% of them singletons. Material: peripheral blood. Receptors were obtained from a man aged 55 to 70 with acute or convalescent COVID-19.

The J gene is TRBJ1-3, the V gene TRBV12-5; D ambiguous. The CDR3 is 13 residues long. V was shortened by 2 bases and J by 0 bases, with 2 bases between the two germline ends. The germline CDR1 and CDR2 sequences are LGHNT and FRNRAP. CDR3 residues: CASGLYSGNTIYF. The CDR3, as DNA: TGTGCTAGTGGTTTGTACTCTGGAAACACCATATATTTT.

CDR3 protein: CASSLGAAELFF. CDR3 sequence (DNA): TGTGCCAGCAGCTTGGGGGCAGCCGAGCTGTTTTTT. The rearrangement links TRBV5-5 to TRBJ2-2; no reliable D call. This CDR3 spans 12 amino acids. Germline assignment: CDR1 SGHKS and CDR2 YYEKEE (reference sequence). V lost 0 bases, J lost 11 bases, and 8 bases lay in between.

The chain links TRBV27 to TRBJ2-3; the match to TRBD2 covers 8 bases. J gave up 3 bases and V 4 bases, and 6 bases lay outside the gene matches. Germline V gene data show CDR1 as MNHEY and CDR2 as SMNVEV (reference sequence). The length of the CDR3 is 15 residues. CDR3 bases: TGTGCCAGCAGTTCCCGGGGGGGTCTAACAGATACGCAGTATTTT. Translating it yields CASSSRGGLTDTQYF.

This clone is categorized as medium-sized (0.01 to 0.1%). The V gene is TRBV29-1, the J gene TRBJ2-2; no clear D gene. CDR3 length equals 11 residues. The germline V and J ends were trimmed by 6 bases and 3 bases, with 5 bases remaining between them. Germline loops: CDR1 SQVTM, CDR2 ANQGSEA. The CDR3 DNA reads as TGCAGCGTCACTTACACCGGGGAGCTGTTTTTT. As protein: CSVTYTGELFF.

The sample holds one count of this clone. V gene TRBV5-1 combines with J gene TRBJ1-3, with a tentative D call TRBD1 (5 bases). The germline V gene has CDR1 SGHRS and CDR2 YFSETQ. V was trimmed by 2 bases and J by 4 bases, leaving 19 bases between them. The CDR3 is 17 residues long. CDR3 region: CASSFDGMQGRGNTIYF. Here the CDR3 DNA reads TGCGCCAGCAGCTTCGACGGAATGCAGGGCCGGGGAAACACCATATATTTT.

This sequence joins TRBV5-1 and TRBJ2-7; TRBD1 is a possible D gene (6 bases). CDR1 and CDR2 from the germline V gene are SGHRS and YFSETQ. Trimming cost V 4 bases and J 2 bases, with 19 bases left between them. CDR3 length equals 16 residues. CDR3 region: CASSPIRGDTTYEQYF. CDR3 coding DNA: TGCGCCAGCAGCCCGATACGAGGGGACACGACCTACGAGCAGTACTTC.

V gene TRBV18 combines with J gene TRBJ1-1; D uncertain. The CDR3 contains 15 residues. Germline CDR1 KGHSH, CDR2 LQKENI. The ends were cut back, 2 bases at V and 7 bases at J, with 17 bases in the middle. The chain's CDR3 is CASSPIEVSVGEAFF. The CDR3 DNA is TGTGCCAGCTCACCAATAGAGGTTTCCGTCGGTGAAGCTTTCTTT.

The genes are TRBV4-3 and TRBJ1-4, with 7 bases fitting TRBD1. V shed 4 bases, J shed 5 bases, and the junction held 7 bases outside the gene matches. The germline CDR1 and CDR2 sequences are LGHNA and YSLEER. This CDR3 has 15 residues. Here the CDR3 reads CASSPTTGTNEKLFF. The CDR3 nucleotides are TGCGCCAGCAGCCCCACGACAGGGACCAATGAAAAACTGTTTTTT.